This T cell receptor beta chain appears in the sequencing data of a study of T cells in pancreatic ductal adenocarcinoma. Study results and caveats: Comparisons of tumor and blood clonality may show falsely lower tumor diversity. Results skew toward the minority of patients with early-stage disease. Blood clonality (about 0.069) did not differ significantly from tumor (approximately 0.1). Blood had more productive templates and 8 to 9.5-fold more unique clonotypes than tumor.

Profiling relied on immunoSEQ multiplex PCR, and the TCRdb table lists in-frame clones only, not all of them. Seen here are about 100,000 clones, about 95% observed once, and the top ten hold around 2.9%. Concerning this clone: The target antigen is unknown.

The CDR3 consists of 13 residues. Germline values: CDR1 MGHRA, CDR2 YSYEKL. Trimming cost V 4 bases and J 4 bases, with 10 bases left between them. Selected pancreatic ductal adenocarcinoma patients had undergone surgery without neoadjuvant therapy. The sample comprised PBMCs. V gene TRBV4-1 combines with J gene TRBJ2-5; tentative D call: TRBD1 (5 bases). This receptor was taken from a human donor with pancreatic ductal adenocarcinoma. CDR3 nucleotide sequence: TGCGCCAGCAGCCGACAGTGGGGAGAGACCCAGTACTTC. This gives the protein CASSRQWGETQYF.